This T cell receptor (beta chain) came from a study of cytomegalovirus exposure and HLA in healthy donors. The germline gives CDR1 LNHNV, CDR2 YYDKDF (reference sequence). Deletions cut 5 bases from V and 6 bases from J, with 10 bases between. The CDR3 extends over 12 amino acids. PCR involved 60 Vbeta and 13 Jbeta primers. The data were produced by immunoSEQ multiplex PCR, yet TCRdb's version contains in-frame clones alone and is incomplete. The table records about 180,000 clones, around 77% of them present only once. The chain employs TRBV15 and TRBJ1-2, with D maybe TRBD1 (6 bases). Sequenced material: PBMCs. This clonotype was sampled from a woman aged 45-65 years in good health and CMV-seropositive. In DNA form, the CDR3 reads TGTGCCACCAGCCGCAGGGGACATGGCTACACCTTC. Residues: CATSRRGHGYTF. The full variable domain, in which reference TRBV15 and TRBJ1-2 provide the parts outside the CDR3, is DAMVIQNPRYQVTQFGKPVTLSCSQTLNHNVMYWYQQKSSQAPKLLFHYYDKDFNNEADTPDNFQSRRPNTSFCFLDIRSPGLGDTAMYLCATSRRGHGYTFGSGTRLTVV.